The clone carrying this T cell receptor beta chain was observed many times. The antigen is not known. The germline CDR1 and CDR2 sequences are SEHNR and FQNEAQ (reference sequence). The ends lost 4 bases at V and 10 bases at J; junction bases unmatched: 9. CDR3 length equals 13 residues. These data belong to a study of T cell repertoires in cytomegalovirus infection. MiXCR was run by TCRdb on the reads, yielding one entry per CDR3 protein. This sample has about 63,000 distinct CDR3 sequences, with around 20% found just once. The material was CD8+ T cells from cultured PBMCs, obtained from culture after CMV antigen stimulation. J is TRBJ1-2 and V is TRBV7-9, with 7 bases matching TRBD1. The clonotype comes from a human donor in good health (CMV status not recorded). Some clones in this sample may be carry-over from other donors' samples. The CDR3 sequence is CASSSRTGADYTF. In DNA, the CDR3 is TGTGCCAGCAGCTCACGGACAGGAGCTGACTACACCTTC. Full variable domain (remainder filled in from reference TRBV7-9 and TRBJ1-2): DTGVSQNPRHKITKRGQNVTFRCDPISEHNRLYWYRQTLGQGPEFLTYFQNEAQLEKSRLLSDRFSAERPKGSFSTLEIQRTEQGDSAMYLCASSSRTGADYTFGSGTRLTVV.